Sequencing of this T cell receptor beta chain was carried out in a study of a mutant IDH1 vaccine in newly diagnosed glioma (dated by TCRdb to the early 2020s). About the full investigation: Patients were given eight vaccinations, in weeks 1, 3, 5, 7, 11, 15, 19 and 23, which matched visits V03 through V10. Peripheral blood was drawn at six visits: V03 (baseline), V05, V07, V10, V12 and V13. Longitudinal TCRB deep sequencing was performed for 25 to 30 treated patients wherever samples were available for exploratory analyses. Of the approximately 29 treated patients, around 62% were male and about 40% were female, and a mean age of approximately 40 years was recorded. In the chemotherapy-containing groups, vaccination started alongside temozolomide cycles, whereas in patients who had radiotherapy alone it started 4-6 weeks after radiotherapy. Prior to enrollment, patients had been given standard therapy consisting of radiotherapy alone, temozolomide alone, or radiochemotherapy with temozolomide, with the combination given to most patients.

What this sample's time point label stands for: week 5, during vaccination. Each vaccine dose, consisting of 300 ug of a 20-mer mutant IDH1 peptide in Montanide, was administered subcutaneously with topical imiquimod. Newly diagnosed WHO grade 3 or 4 IDH1-mutant astrocytomas showing loss of nuclear ATRX were present in the donors. The samples were drawn from NOA16, a multicentre, single-arm, open-label phase I trial in Germany that tested a mutant IDH1 peptide vaccine in humans for the first time. Genomic DNA for TCRB sequencing was extracted from EDTA blood using the DNeasy Blood and Tissue Kit. As for this clone: The specificity of this receptor is unknown. No per-base quality is available; no much larger clone lies one base away.

V drops 5 bases and J drops 8 bases, leaving 12 bases in between. Based on the germline V gene, the CDR1 and CDR2 sequences are MNHEY and SVGAGI. Its CDR3 holds 12 amino acids, cysteine through phenylalanine. This entry keeps only the CDR3 DNA: 36 bases, framed from base 1. The receptor library was made with the immunoSEQ multiplex PCR assay. Rearranged TCR beta chain sequences were amplified using the hsTCRB Kit according to the manufacturer's protocol. Sequencing of TCRB libraries was carried out on an Illumina MiSeq. In the paper's pipeline: The proprietary platform of the kit vendor was used for demultiplexing, trimming and gene mapping. As stored in TCRdb, this immuneACCESS dataset retains in-frame rearrangements with V and J assigned. A fraction of the clones does not appear; measured against another copy, unresolved V genes explain less than half of the discrepancy, and the remainder lacks a known reason. That table is the source of V, J and clone size, and D and trimming were worked out from the DNA. The sample profile shows around 34,000 clones; about 56% of them were found once. 11% of the sample is taken by the ten largest.

Points the paper makes about the study in general: The authors stated that sample limitations prevented analyses of patient blood samples from being reproduced. Availability determined which PBMC samples were chosen for TCRB deep sequencing. Immune responses induced by the vaccine were seen in around 93% of patients across multiple MHC alleles. Pseudoprogression appeared unrelated to alterations in the top peripheral T cell clonotypes detected by TCRB sequencing.

The chain couples TRBV6-5 to TRBJ1-1; the D region possibly corresponds to TRBD1 (6 bases align). This clonotype was sampled from a woman aged 18-35 years with glioma. The source was PBMCs, collected from a glioma patient whose treatment included an IDH1 peptide vaccine. The nucleotide sequence is TGTGCCAGCAGTCTGACAGGCTGGGAAGCTTTCTTT. Its amino acids are CASSLTGWEAFF.